The 2 T cell receptor beta chains in this list originate from one sample, sequenced in a study of control samples from healthy donors and cancer patients. Sequencing used immunoSEQ multiplex PCR; TCRdb keeps in-frame clones, though not all of them. The sample has around 250,000 clones, almost 85% seen once; the top ten hold about an eighth. The source material was PBMCs. These receptors were collected from a woman aged 60-70 years with lung cancer.

This clone was counted once. This sequence joins TRBV6-6 and TRBJ2-3; D remains unclear. The length of the CDR3 is 13 residues. Trimming took 6 bases from V and 2 from J, leaving 9 bases between them. CDR1 and CDR2 from the germline V gene are MNHNY and SVGAGI (reference sequence). CDR3 nucleotide sequence: TGTGCCAGCAGGGGTAGGGACACAGATACGCAGTATTTT. Protein product: CASRGRDTDTQYF.

The chain uses TRBV19 and TRBJ2-3, with a weak D call TRBD2 (6 bases). V lost 7 bases and J 1 base, leaving 12 bases between the germline ends. Looked up from germline, CDR1 is LNHDA and CDR2 is SQIVND (reference sequence). CDR3 length: 14 residues. CDR3 coding DNA: TGTGCCAGTAAGGGGCGGGATGGCACAGATACGCAGTATTTT. Protein product: CASKGRDGTDTQYF.